This is a list of T cell receptor beta chains from one sample in a study of response to subunit inactivated influenza vaccine. TCRdb independently ran MiXCR on the RT-PCR reads; one entry per CDR3 protein. The table includes roughly 780,000 distinct CDR3 sequences, less than 20% detected once. The input for sequencing was PBMCs from blood, taken 5 days after vaccination. These receptors all come from a man aged 45-65 years who received an inactivated influenza vaccine. Each CDR3 is given with its conserved first and last residue. The D gene is left open where the match is weak. Only part of the rows carry a size: once, few, many, or a class if the clone is expanded.

CDR3: CAWSVPQIYTGELFF; DNA: TGTGCCTGGAGTGTCCCCCAGATCTACACCGGGGAGCTGTTTTTT; V: TRBV30; size: NA; D: NA; J: TRBJ2-2
CDR3: CASRTVDGNIQYF; DNA: TGCGCCAGCAGGACCGTAGACGGAAACATTCAGTACTTC; V: TRBV5-1; size: NA; D: NA; J: TRBJ2-4
CDR3: CASSQDDSGELFF; DNA: TGCGCCAGCAGCCAAGATGACTCCGGGGAGCTGTTTTTT; V: TRBV4-1; size: few; D: NA; J: TRBJ2-2
CDR3: CSAAGQGAETQYF; DNA: TGCAGTGCTGCAGGACAGGGCGCGGAGACCCAGTACTTC; V: TRBV20-1; size: few; D: TRBD1; J: TRBJ2-5
CDR3: CALGLFYNEQFF; DNA: TGTGCACTGGGCCTTTTTTACAATGAGCAGTTCTTC; V: TRBV12-3/TRBV12-4; size: NA; D: NA; J: TRBJ2-1
CDR3: CASSLEVIGSQPQHF; DNA: TGTGCCAGCAGCTTGGAGGTAATAGGGTCTCAGCCCCAGCATTTT; V: TRBV5-5; size: few; D: NA; J: TRBJ1-5
CDR3: CSARDERPYNEQFF; DNA: TGCAGTGCGCGGGACGAGAGACCTTACAATGAGCAGTTCTTC; V: TRBV20-1; size: NA; D: NA; J: TRBJ2-1
CDR3: CASSFFAGGATQYF; DNA: TGTGCCAGCAGTTTCTTCGCGGGGGGGGCGACCCAGTACTTC; V: TRBV12-3/TRBV12-4; size: many; D: TRBD2; J: TRBJ2-5
CDR3: CASSGQTVNYGYTF; DNA: TGTGCCAGCAGCGGGCAGACAGTTAACTATGGCTACACCTTC; V: TRBV9; size: NA; D: NA; J: TRBJ1-2
CDR3: CASSLPRNEQFF; DNA: TGTGCCAGCAGCTTACCCAGGAATGAGCAGTTCTTC; V: TRBV7-2; size: NA; D: NA; J: TRBJ2-1
CDR3: CASSLTGTGRNQPQHF; DNA: TGTGCCAGCAGTCTTACCGGGACAGGCCGCAATCAGCCCCAGCATTTT; V: TRBV12-3/TRBV12-4; size: NA; D: TRBD1; J: TRBJ1-5
CDR3: CSAAQGVSNQPQHF; DNA: TGCAGTGCCGCTCAGGGGGTCAGCAATCAGCCCCAGCATTTT; V: TRBV20-1; size: NA; D: TRBD1; J: TRBJ1-5
CDR3: CSAREPLNNYGYTF; DNA: TGCAGTGCTAGAGAACCGCTGAATAACTATGGCTACACCTTC; V: TRBV20-1; size: NA; D: NA; J: TRBJ1-2
CDR3: CVGGGGPSGEQFF; DNA: TGTGTGGGGGGAGGCGGACCGTCCGGTGAGCAGTTCTTC; V: TRBV28; size: NA; D: NA; J: TRBJ2-1
CDR3: CASSLHGGRNTEAFF; DNA: TGTGCCAGCAGCTTACACGGGGGTCGGAACACTGAAGCTTTCTTT; V: TRBV7-9; size: NA; D: NA; J: TRBJ1-1
CDR3: CASSRLYNEKLFF; DNA: TGTGCCAGCAGCCGCCTCTATAATGAAAAACTGTTTTTT; V: TRBV2; size: NA; D: NA; J: TRBJ1-4
CDR3: CASSPPPDFRRETQYF; DNA: TGTGCCAGCTCACCACCCCCGGACTTCCGGCGGGAGACCCAGTACTTC; V: TRBV18; size: few; D: NA; J: TRBJ2-5
CDR3: CSARGWPRSTEAFF; DNA: TGCAGTGCTAGAGGGTGGCCGAGGAGTACTGAAGCTTTCTTT; V: TRBV20-1; size: few; D: NA; J: TRBJ1-1
CDR3: CASSLGDSYLYGYTF; DNA: TGTGCCAGCAGCTTAGGGGACAGTTACCTCTATGGCTACACCTTC; V: TRBV7-9; size: NA; D: TRBD1; J: TRBJ1-2
CDR3: CATSRESTVSYEQYF; DNA: TGTGCCACCAGCAGAGAATCTACAGTATCCTACGAGCAGTACTTC; V: TRBV15; size: many; D: NA; J: TRBJ2-7
CDR3: CASSQLGADTQYF; DNA: TGTGCCAGCAGCCAATTAGGGGCAGATACGCAGTATTTT; V: TRBV3-1; size: few; D: NA; J: TRBJ2-3
CDR3: CASSLSGTSASEQFF; DNA: TGTGCCAGCAGTCTGTCCGGGACTAGCGCCAGTGAGCAGTTCTTC; V: TRBV12-3/TRBV12-4; size: NA; D: TRBD2; J: TRBJ2-1
CDR3: CASSTGLPGTDTQYF; DNA: TGTGCCAGCAGCACAGGACTTCCCGGCACAGATACGCAGTATTTT; V: TRBV7-2; size: NA; D: NA; J: TRBJ2-3
CDR3: CASSLVGRGGSYNEQFF; DNA: TGCGCCAGCAGCTTGGTGGGTAGGGGAGGATCCTACAATGAGCAGTTCTTC; V: TRBV5-1; size: NA; D: NA; J: TRBJ2-1
CDR3: CASSPTAGAGGLVRYF; DNA: TGTGCCAGCAGCCCAACCGCCGGGGCGGGGGGCCTCGTAAGGTACTTC; V: TRBV12-3/TRBV12-4; size: few; D: TRBD2; J: TRBJ2-5
CDR3: CASSYEVGQSSYQPQHF; DNA: TGTGCCAGCAGTTACGAGGTTGGACAGTCCTCCTACCAGCCCCAGCATTTT; V: TRBV6-2/TRBV6-3; size: many; D: NA; J: TRBJ1-5
CDR3: CASSPITSPGHKHNEQFF; DNA: TGTGCCAGCAGCCCTATAACTTCTCCGGGACATAAGCACAATGAGCAGTTCTTC; V: TRBV14; size: few; D: NA; J: TRBJ2-1
CDR3: CASSLGISNTDTQYF; DNA: TGTGCCAGCAGCTTGGGCATAAGTAACACAGATACGCAGTATTTT; V: TRBV7-2; size: many; D: NA; J: TRBJ2-3
CDR3: CASQQSKGPYEQYF; DNA: TGTGCCAGCCAACAATCAAAAGGCCCCTACGAGCAGTACTTC; V: TRBV7-2; size: NA; D: NA; J: TRBJ2-7
CDR3: CSARVRGRDTGELFF; DNA: TGCAGTGCTAGAGTCAGGGGGCGCGACACCGGGGAGCTGTTTTTT; V: TRBV20-1; size: few; D: TRBD1; J: TRBJ2-2
CDR3: CSAWGQIPGANVLTF; DNA: TGCAGTGCGTGGGGACAGATACCTGGGGCCAACGTCCTGACTTTC; V: TRBV20-1; size: few; D: TRBD1; J: TRBJ2-6
CDR3: CASSVRLAGGYNEQFF; DNA: TGTGCCAGCAGCGTAAGGCTAGCGGGAGGTTACAATGAGCAGTTCTTC; V: TRBV9; size: NA; D: TRBD2; J: TRBJ2-1
CDR3: CASSSGGTGNEQFF; DNA: TGTGCCAGCAGCTCCGGGGGGACAGGCAATGAGCAGTTCTTC; V: TRBV11-2; size: NA; D: NA; J: TRBJ2-1
CDR3: CASSFADNYEQYF; DNA: TGTGCCAGCAGCTTCGCGGACAACTACGAGCAGTACTTC; V: TRBV7-9; size: few; D: NA; J: TRBJ2-7
CDR3: CASSQNIAGGTGDTQYF; DNA: TGCGCCAGCAGCCAGAACATAGCAGGTGGGACTGGAGATACGCAGTATTTT; V: TRBV4-3; size: NA; D: NA; J: TRBJ2-3
CDR3: CSARWTGRPDTQYF; DNA: TGCAGTGCTAGGTGGACAGGGCGGCCAGATACGCAGTATTTT; V: TRBV20-1; size: NA; D: TRBD1; J: TRBJ2-3
CDR3: CASSTGLYMALFF; DNA: TGTGCCAGTAGTACAGGACTCTATATGGCGCTGTTTTTT; V: TRBV19; size: NA; D: NA; J: TRBJ2-2
CDR3: CASSYRGVNSPLHF; DNA: TGTGCCAGCAGTTACCGGGGGGTAAATTCACCCCTCCACTTT; V: TRBV6-5; size: NA; D: NA; J: TRBJ1-6
CDR3: CSVALGYEQYF; DNA: TGCAGCGTGGCACTAGGGTACGAGCAGTACTTC; V: TRBV29-1; size: many; D: NA; J: TRBJ2-7
CDR3: CATSGTYVNEQFF; DNA: TGTGCCACCTCCGGGACTTATGTCAATGAGCAGTTCTTC; V: TRBV6-6; size: NA; D: NA; J: TRBJ2-1
CDR3: CASSLIQVPSYEQYF; DNA: TGTGCCAGCAGTTTAATACAGGTTCCTTCCTACGAGCAGTACTTC; V: TRBV12-3/TRBV12-4; size: many; D: NA; J: TRBJ2-7
CDR3: CASTSSGSGETQYF; DNA: TGTGCCAGCACCAGTAGCGGGAGCGGAGAGACCCAGTACTTC; V: TRBV3-1; size: few; D: TRBD2; J: TRBJ2-5
CDR3: CASLSQVNEQFF; DNA: TGTGCCAGCCTATCTCAGGTGAATGAGCAGTTCTTC; V: TRBV6-2/TRBV6-3; size: NA; D: NA; J: TRBJ2-1
CDR3: CAISGTGNRDEQFF; DNA: TGTGCCATCTCGGGGACAGGGAATCGGGATGAGCAGTTCTTC; V: TRBV10-3; size: many; D: TRBD1; J: TRBJ2-1
CDR3: CASSLDRANTGELFF; DNA: TGCGCCAGCAGCTTGGACAGGGCGAACACCGGGGAGCTGTTTTTT; V: TRBV5-1; size: many; D: NA; J: TRBJ2-2
CDR3: CASSLADSPYNEQFF; DNA: TGTGCCAGCAGTTTAGCGGACAGCCCCTACAATGAGCAGTTCTTC; V: TRBV28; size: many; D: NA; J: TRBJ2-1
CDR3: CASSQDPTSYNEQFF; DNA: TGCGCCAGCAGCCAAGATCCCACTAGCTACAATGAGCAGTTCTTC; V: TRBV4-3; size: many; D: NA; J: TRBJ2-1
CDR3: CSVRWDRPYEQYF; DNA: TGCAGCGTTAGATGGGACAGGCCGTACGAGCAGTACTTC; V: TRBV29-1; size: few; D: TRBD1; J: TRBJ2-7
CDR3: CASKVGPQETQYF; DNA: TGTGCCAGCAAGGTCGGTCCTCAAGAGACCCAGTACTTC; V: TRBV6-2/TRBV6-3; size: NA; D: NA; J: TRBJ2-5
CDR3: CSARARNEKLFF; DNA: TGCAGTGCCCGTGCCCGGAATGAAAAACTGTTTTTT; V: TRBV20-1; size: many; D: NA; J: TRBJ1-4
CDR3: CASSSTGRGNTIYF; DNA: TGTGCCAGCAGCTCGACAGGGAGAGGAAACACCATATATTTT; V: TRBV7-9; size: many; D: TRBD1; J: TRBJ1-3
CDR3: CASSFEKTSGGADEQFF; DNA: TGCGCCAGCAGCTTCGAAAAGACTAGCGGGGGGGCCGATGAGCAGTTCTTC; V: TRBV5-1; size: NA; D: TRBD2; J: TRBJ2-1
CDR3: CATSPSPRSYNEQFF; DNA: TGTGCCACCAGCCCGTCACCGCGGAGCTACAATGAGCAGTTCTTC; V: TRBV15; size: NA; D: NA; J: TRBJ2-1
CDR3: CASSLGSGQLYEQYF; DNA: TGTGCCAGCAGCTTAGGATCAGGACAGTTATACGAGCAGTACTTC; V: TRBV11-2; size: NA; D: NA; J: TRBJ2-7
CDR3: CASSQDIGVWVPLHF; DNA: TGTGCCAGCAGCCAAGATATAGGGGTTTGGGTGCCGCTCCACTTT; V: TRBV4-2; size: NA; D: NA; J: TRBJ1-6
CDR3: CASSITSVSNEQFF; DNA: TGTGCCAGCAGTATCACTAGCGTCTCCAATGAGCAGTTCTTC; V: TRBV28; size: NA; D: TRBD2; J: TRBJ2-1
CDR3: CASSVRGNQPQHF; DNA: TGTGCCAGCAGCGTAAGGGGCAATCAGCCCCAGCATTTT; V: TRBV2; size: NA; D: NA; J: TRBJ1-5
CDR3: CASSLAHRYNEQFF; DNA: TGTGCCAGCAGCTTAGCACACCGGTACAATGAGCAGTTCTTC; V: TRBV7-9; size: many; D: NA; J: TRBJ2-1
CDR3: CASSFPGGYNEQFF; DNA: TGTGCCAGCAGTTTTCCAGGGGGCTACAATGAGCAGTTCTTC; V: TRBV28; size: many; D: TRBD1; J: TRBJ2-1
CDR3: CASSQNLGLAGGNEQFF; DNA: TGTGCCAGCAGCCAAAATTTGGGACTAGCGGGGGGCAATGAGCAGTTCTTC; V: TRBV3-1; size: NA; D: TRBD2; J: TRBJ2-1